Listed here is a single T cell receptor (beta chain). This clonotype was counted many times. Its recognized antigen is unknown. Nothing much larger sits one base from this clone, and base qualities are not available. Trimming removed 6 bases from V and 5 bases from J; the gene matches leave 7 bases unexplained. Measured from the cysteine to the phenylalanine, the CDR3 is 13 residues long. Here the CDR3 DNA is all that survives: 39 bases in frame from base 1. CDR1 and CDR2 were assigned from the germline V gene as KGHSH and LQKENI. The data originate from a study of T cells in Graves' hyperthyroidism and ophthalmopathy (dated by TCRdb to the late 2010s). With regard to the full study: Peripheral blood samples were taken at the time of initial diagnosis, prior to any treatment. TCR V-J signatures able to tell the groups apart were searched for in a discovery cohort of 95 to 100 patients, of whom about 40 had Graves' ophthalmopathy and roughly 58 had stable Graves' hyperthyroidism. Prospective prediction of ophthalmopathy was tested in an independent validation cohort consisting of some 19 hyperthyroidism patients and around 16 patients who later progressed to ophthalmopathy. For training and testing, the 100 patients in the discovery cohort were randomly divided in a 7:3 ratio. In addition, the study compared T-cell repertoires in thyroid tissue and in blood from roughly 6 Graves' hyperthyroidism patients. Once sampling was done, hyperthyroidism patients were given methimazole at a starting dose of 30 mg daily, whereas ophthalmopathy patients were given high-dose intravenous methylprednisolone. TCR Vbeta CDR3 sequencing of some 140 peripheral blood samples (over 40 ophthalmopathy, around 80 hyperthyroidism and approximately 17 progressor patients) is reported in the paper. Study-level results and caveats: No statistical method was used to fix the sample size in advance, and group allocation was not hidden from the investigators. During validation, the model predicted progression to ophthalmopathy a median of approximately 6.5 months ahead of onset, with approximately 71% sensitivity and about 72% specificity. Blood samples also contained most of the expanded thyroid clonotypes (frequency above 0.001), which suggests that blood repertoires may reflect thyroid immune responses. A model built on a 13 V-J signature distinguished ophthalmopathy from stable hyperthyroidism, reaching about 88% sensitivity and 81.08% specificity in cross-validation and 80%/75% in testing.

Ophthalmopathy patients had moderately to severely active disease, with a Clinical Activity Score of 3 or more, a NOSPECS grade of 4 or more, and a disease duration of less than 3 months. Patients with uncontrolled infections, other autoimmune diseases, pregnancy or lactation were excluded. Diagnoses relied on clinical symptoms, serum thyroxine and TRAb, thyroid ultrasound and orbital computed tomography. PBMCs were isolated from 7.5 to 10 ml of fresh peripheral blood by Ficoll-Paque density gradient centrifugation. Trizol reagent was used to extract total RNA, and RNA quality was then checked on an Agilent 2100 Bioanalyzer. TCR beta CDR3 regions were amplified from RNA transcripts. For the first round of RT-PCR on the TCR CDR3, the HTBI primer set was used together with the Qiagen OneStep RT-PCR kit. Libraries were constructed in a second round of multiplex PCR, after which size selection and purification were carried out. Libraries were sequenced paired-end with 100 bp reads on an Illumina HiSeq2000. In the paper's pipeline: Raw data were processed with SOAPnuke, discarding reads with adapters, uncalled bases, mean Phred below 15, or no exact constant-primer or identifier match. COPE v1.2.5 was used to merge high-quality paired reads, and clonotypes were defined as unique nucleotide sequences. MiTCR v1.1 was used to align clonotypes to the IMGT TRBV, TRBD and TRBJ reference segments. Only V-J combinations with frequency above 0.0001, covering 99% to 99.2% of repertoires, were analysed. A TCS score was defined as the ratio between F50 (clonal expansion) and ExV (chaos), using BLOSUM62-based TCRdist between CDR3 peptides within each V-J. Welch's t-statistics and random forest reduced 500 to 550 V-J features to under 15, which were used in a naive Bayes classifier (R e1071). The Morisita-Horn index was used to measure how similar the thyroid and blood repertoires were. TCRdb took the public reads, trimmed them with fastp at Q25, ran MiXCR for clone calling and kept in-frame beta chains. Here each entry gathers all rows of one CDR3 protein and keeps the most common genes and DNA. For this entry, the V and J calls and clone size follow TCRdb and not the study's own pipeline. This sample holds 640,000 or so distinct CDR3 sequences; around 15% were observed only once. Around 4% of the sample is held by the ten biggest clonotypes.

Sequencing input: blood. This TCR was sampled from a middle-aged woman with Graves' ophthalmopathy. The chain couples TRBV18 to TRBJ2-7, with 7 central nucleotides matching TRBD2. The DNA sequence reads TGTGCCAGCTCGGATCGACTAGCCCACGAGCAGTACTTC. It codes for CASSDRLAHEQYF.